The rows below give T cell receptor beta chains drawn from one sample of a study of T cells after yellow fever vaccination. From the 5' RACE reads, TCRdb called clonotypes with MiXCR, one entry per CDR3 protein. The repertoire has hundreds of thousands of distinct CDR3 sequences, about 19% of them found once; the top ten carry roughly an eighth. Sequenced material: PBMCs, taken 15 days after the yellow fever booster vaccination. The source is a man aged 25 to 45 who received the YFV17D yellow fever vaccine. Each CDR3 is given with its conserved first and last residue. A D gene is named only where the DNA matches it firmly. For some rows the clone size is stated as once, few or many, or as a class when expanded; others skip it.

D gene | J gene | V gene | clone size | CDR3 DNA | CDR3 protein
TRBD2 | TRBJ2-7 | TRBV7-2 | NA | TGTGCCAGCAGCTTGAGCGGGGGGATTAACGAGCAGTACTTC | CASSLSGGINEQYF
TRBD1 | TRBJ1-2 | TRBV20-1 | NA | TGCAGTGCGCCTACAGGGGATAGAGGCTACACCTTC | CSAPTGDRGYTF
TRBD2 | TRBJ2-1 | TRBV7-2 | few | TGTGCCAGCAGTCTTAGCGGGACCTACAATGAGCAGTTCTTC | CASSLSGTYNEQFF
NA | TRBJ2-5 | TRBV15 | NA | TGTGCCACCAGCAGAACCCTAGTTGAAGAACAAGAGACCCAGTACTTC | CATSRTLVEEQETQYF
TRBD2 | TRBJ2-1 | TRBV5-1 | NA | TGCGCCAGCAGCTGGCCGACTAGCGGGAGAGTTCTGGATGAGCAGTTCTTC | CASSWPTSGRVLDEQFF
NA | TRBJ1-1 | TRBV7-9 | few | TGTGCCAGCAGCTCGCAGGGGTATGGTGAAGCTTTCTTT | CASSSQGYGEAFF
TRBD2 | TRBJ2-5 | TRBV6-1 | NA | TGTGCCAGCAGTCGTCCGGGGGGGCCACAAGAGACCCAGTACTTC | CASSRPGGPQETQYF
TRBD1 | TRBJ2-7 | TRBV13 | few | TGTGCCAGCAGCTTAGCCCGACAGGGTAACGAGCAGTACTTC | CASSLARQGNEQYF
NA | TRBJ2-7 | TRBV20-1 | NA | TGCAGTGCTAGAGATCGCCGAGGAGTAGTCCACGAGCAGTACTTC | CSARDRRGVVHEQYF
TRBD2 | TRBJ2-7 | TRBV7-2 | NA | TGTGCCAGCAGCTCCACTAGCGACTCCTACGAGCAGTACTTC | CASSSTSDSYEQYF
NA | TRBJ2-2 | TRBV27 | once | TGTGCCAGCAGTTTTCCTAGTGGGGCAGGGAACACCGGGGAGCTGTCTTTT | CASSFPSGAGNTGELSF
TRBD1 | TRBJ2-3 | TRBV28 | NA | TGTGCCAGCAGTTTCATGCTGCCGGGACAGGGGACAGATACGCAGTATTTT | CASSFMLPGQGTDTQYF
NA | TRBJ2-7 | TRBV3-1 | few | TGTGCCAGCAGCCAAGTCGGGATCTCCTACGAGCAGTACTTC | CASSQVGISYEQYF
NA | TRBJ2-1 | TRBV20-1 | few | TGCAGTGCCGGGAAGCACAATGAGCAGTTCTTC | CSAGKHNEQFF
NA | TRBJ2-1 | TRBV12-3/TRBV12-4 | NA | TGTGCCAGCAGTTTTAGGGGGGGCGAGGATGAGCAGTTCTTC | CASSFRGGEDEQFF
NA | TRBJ1-1 | TRBV11-2 | many | TGTGCCAGCAGCGACACACAGGGAAACACTGAAGCTTTCTTT | CASSDTQGNTEAFF
NA | TRBJ2-7 | TRBV6-1 | NA | TGTGCCAGCAGTGAGGAATTTCTCACGGACAGATTTAACTACGAGCAGTACTTC | CASSEEFLTDRFNYEQYF
NA | TRBJ2-2 | TRBV7-9 | NA | TGTGCCAGCAGCTTATCCCAACTTGCCGGGGAGCTGTTTTTT | CASSLSQLAGELFF
TRBD1 | TRBJ1-2 | TRBV7-8 | few | TGTGCCAGCAGCTCATCAACCGGGACAGGGGGCAGTGGCTACACCTTC | CASSSSTGTGGSGYTF
TRBD2 | TRBJ2-7 | TRBV18 | NA | TGTGCCAGCTCACCACCTAGCGGGACCTCCTACGAGCAGTACTTC | CASSPPSGTSYEQYF
NA | TRBJ1-1 | TRBV29-1 | few | TGCAGCGTTGAACTGGGACCTGTGACTGAAGCTTTCTTT | CSVELGPVTEAFF
NA | TRBJ2-3 | TRBV20-1 | few | TGCAGTGCTAGAGTGGGGGTGTGGGGCACAGATACGCAGTATTTT | CSARVGVWGTDTQYF
TRBD2 | TRBJ2-7 | TRBV6-1 | few | TGTGCCAGCAGTGACAGCGGGAGGGCCTTGAAGGAGCAGTACTTC | CASSDSGRALKEQYF
NA | TRBJ2-2 | TRBV6-5 | NA | TGTGCCAGCAGTTACCGGTTGGGTTGGACCGGGGAGCTGTTTTTT | CASSYRLGWTGELFF
NA | TRBJ2-5 | TRBV4-3 | NA | TGCGCCAGCAGCCAAGATATCGCGGCAGGGCTAGAGACCCAGTACTTC | CASSQDIAAGLETQYF
NA | TRBJ1-1 | TRBV9 | NA | TGTGCCAGCAGCCCGAGTGGGGGACAAATGAACACTGAAGCTTTCTTT | CASSPSGGQMNTEAFF
NA | TRBJ2-3 | TRBV7-2 | few | TGTGCCAGCAGCCGAAGAAGTTCTGATACGCAGTATTTT | CASSRRSSDTQYF
NA | TRBJ2-2 | TRBV3-1 | NA | TGTGCCTCCTCCCCTCCCAGCGGGAACACCGGGGAGCTGTTTTTT | CASSPPSGNTGELFF
TRBD2 | TRBJ2-5 | TRBV5-6 | few | TGTGCCAGCAGCTTCCCCTCCCTAGCGGGTACCCGAGGGACCCAGTACTTC | CASSFPSLAGTRGTQYF
NA | TRBJ2-3 | TRBV20-1 | NA | TGCAGTGCTAGCTGGGTGGGTGGCACAGATACGCAGTATTTT | CSASWVGGTDTQYF
NA | TRBJ2-1 | TRBV15 | few | TGTGCCACCAGCGGGCTGGGGAATGAGCAGTTCTTC | CATSGLGNEQFF
NA | TRBJ2-7 | TRBV20-1 | NA | TGCAGTGCTAGAGAAGGCACCCCCTACGAGCAGTACTTC | CSAREGTPYEQYF
TRBD1 | TRBJ2-7 | TRBV7-2 | NA | TGTGCCAGCGCAAGGGGGCTAGAAGTCTACGAGCAGTACTTC | CASARGLEVYEQYF
NA | TRBJ2-1 | TRBV30 | NA | TGTGCCTGTGCCCGGGCGCACGAGCAGTTCTTC | CACARAHEQFF
NA | TRBJ1-6 | TRBV6-5 | few | TGTGCCAGCAGAACAGGGAGCGGGTATTCACCCCTCCACTTT | CASRTGSGYSPLHF
NA | TRBJ2-2 | TRBV29-1 | NA | TGCAGCGTTGAAGATCCCAGAGGTCTGAACACCGGGGAGCTGTTTTTT | CSVEDPRGLNTGELFF
NA | TRBJ2-5 | TRBV12-3/TRBV12-4 | few | TGTGCCAGCAGTTTCGCCGGGACCCAGTACTTC | CASSFAGTQYF
NA | TRBJ2-3 | TRBV29-1 | few | TGCAGCGTTCTTGGGGGCGCAGATACGCAGTATTTT | CSVLGGADTQYF
NA | TRBJ1-2 | TRBV29-1 | NA | TGCAGCGTTGATATAGCTCTGAGCGAGAACGGCTACACCTTC | CSVDIALSENGYTF
TRBD1 | TRBJ1-4 | TRBV6-5 | NA | TGTGCCAGCAGTTACTCGGAGGGGGCCAAAAAACTGTTTTTT | CASSYSEGAKKLFF
TRBD2 | TRBJ2-6 | TRBV5-1 | NA | TGCGCCAGCAGCCAAATAGCGGGAGCTGGGGCCAACGTCCTGACTTTC | CASSQIAGAGANVLTF
NA | TRBJ1-1 | TRBV7-2 | NA | TGTGCCAGCAGCTTAGAATTTCTGAAGGGAGCTTTCTTT | CASSLEFLKGAFF
NA | TRBJ2-1 | TRBV6-2/TRBV6-3 | NA | TGTGCCAGCAGTTACACCGCTCATCGGAATGAGCAGTTCTTC | CASSYTAHRNEQFF
NA | TRBJ2-7 | TRBV20-1 | NA | TGCAGTGCTAGAGATGGGCGGGAAAGGGCCTACGAGCAGTACTTC | CSARDGRERAYEQYF
TRBD2 | TRBJ2-1 | TRBV29-1 | NA | TGCAGCGCCATCCCTTGGACTAGCGGGAGGCTAGTTGAGCAGTTCTTC | CSAIPWTSGRLVEQFF
NA | TRBJ1-1 | TRBV27 | once | TGTGCCAGCAGTTTACGGGGACAAGTGAACACTGAAGCTTTCTTT | CASSLRGQVNTEAFF
NA | TRBJ2-7 | TRBV20-1 | few | TGCAGTGCCGAACTTCCAGGGGTCTACGAGCAGTACTTC | CSAELPGVYEQYF
NA | TRBJ2-7 | TRBV4-2 | NA | TGTGCCAGCAGCCGAGAAGACGGAGACTTGTCTTACGAGCAGTACTTC | CASSREDGDLSYEQYF
NA | TRBJ2-7 | TRBV6-6 | NA | TGTGCCACCAATCCAGGGGCCTACGAGCAGTACTTC | CATNPGAYEQYF
TRBD1 | TRBJ1-5 | TRBV20-1 | few | TGCAGTGCTTTACAGGGGCAACAGCCCCAGCATTTT | CSALQGQQPQHF
NA | TRBJ2-1 | TRBV29-1 | NA | TGCAGCGTCGCGGACTGGTTAAACAATGAGCAGTTCTTC | CSVADWLNNEQFF
NA | TRBJ2-3 | TRBV27 | few | TGTGCCAGCAGTTTAGACGGTCGGAGTACGCAGTATTTT | CASSLDGRSTQYF
NA | TRBJ1-1 | TRBV20-1 | NA | TGCAGTGCTAGAGATCTAGGGCCGGACACTGAAGCTTTCTTT | CSARDLGPDTEAFF
NA | TRBJ2-7 | TRBV5-1 | NA | TGCGCCAGCAGCTTGTGGGGGGGCCCGTCCTACGAGCAGTACTTC | CASSLWGGPSYEQYF
NA | TRBJ2-7 | TRBV7-2 | once | TGTGCCAGCAGCTTACAAACGGGCCAGGGGGGCTCCTACGAGCAGTACTTC | CASSLQTGQGGSYEQYF
NA | TRBJ2-5 | TRBV5-6 | NA | TGTGCCAGCAGCTTGAGGAGTAGGCGAGAGACCCAGTACTTC | CASSLRSRRETQYF
NA | TRBJ2-2 | TRBV18 | NA | TGTGCCAGCTCATCTAATAGAGGGTCCGGGGAGCTGTTTTTT | CASSSNRGSGELFF
NA | TRBJ2-2 | TRBV5-6 | few | TGTGCCAGCAGCTTGTCGGGAGAACGAACCGGGGAGCTGTTTTTT | CASSLSGERTGELFF
TRBD2 | TRBJ2-3 | TRBV7-3 | NA | TGTGCCAGCAGCTCCGCGGGGGAGGTCACAGATACGCAGTATTTT | CASSSAGEVTDTQYF
TRBD2 | TRBJ2-3 | TRBV4-3 | NA | TGCGCCAGCAGCCAAGATAAGCTAGCGGGTTTCACAGATACGCAGTATTTT | CASSQDKLAGFTDTQYF